The next 12 T cell receptor beta chains were all read from a single sample in a study of blood T cell repertoires in COVID-19. Produced via immunoSEQ multiplex PCR; TCRdb's table is partial and in-frame only. The table has about 250,000 clones, 85% seen once. The material sequenced was peripheral blood. The receptor source for this set is a man over 45 with COVID-19, enrolled during active disease.

This chain uses TRBV6-2 or TRBV6-3 with TRBJ1-6; D gene unclear. In germline, CDR1 is MNHEY, CDR2 SVGEGT. The CDR3 sequence is 12 residues long. V was clipped by 4 bases and J by 10 bases, with 8 bases between them. In nucleotides, the CDR3 is TGTGCCAGCAGTTCTCTCTACTCACCCCTCCACTTT. This sequence encodes CASSSLYSPLHF.

The V and J genes are TRBV5-1 and TRBJ2-3, with 11 bases fitting TRBD2. Losses at the gene ends were 4 bases for V and 2 bases for J; bases not matched to a gene: 9. Per germline, CDR1 SGHRS and CDR2 YFSETQ. The CDR3 is 17 amino acids. The CDR3 DNA follows: TGCGCCAGCAGCCCCTTGACTAGCGGGAAATACACAGATACGCAGTATTTT. This codes for CASSPLTSGKYTDTQYF.

The DNA of the CDR3 is TGCGCCAGCAGCCTCCCTAGCGGGGGGTCTGATGAGCAGTTCTTC. Translating gives CASSLPSGGSDEQFF. The rearrangement links TRBV5-1 to TRBJ2-1, with TRBD2 matching 11 bases. V dropped 4 bases and J dropped 8; count of bases not matched to a gene: 8. Germline loops: CDR1 SGHRS, CDR2 YFSETQ. This CDR3 contains 15 residues.

This chain uses TRBV3-1 (or the pseudogene TRBV3-2) with TRBJ1-4, with unresolved D. This CDR3 is 16 amino acids long. Trimming pared 3 bases from V and 0 bases from J, leaving 11 bases between. CDR1 is LGHDT, CDR2 YNNKEL, per germline (reference sequence). CDR3 sequence reads: CASSQVLLATNEKLFF. The DNA for the CDR3 is TGTGCCAGCAGCCAGGTACTGCTGGCAACTAATGAAAAACTGTTTTTT.

The CDR3 region is CASSVGEGLSNTGELFF. CDR3 DNA: TGTGCCAGCAGCGTAGGGGAAGGACTATCTAACACCGGGGAGCTGTTTTTT. V and J are TRBV9 and TRBJ2-2; tentatively, D is TRBD2 (6 bases). V lost 0 bases, J lost 2 bases, and 14 bases lay in between. Germline CDR1 and CDR2: SGDLS and YYNGEE. The CDR3 runs to 17 residues.

The chain joins TRBV11-3 to TRBJ1-1; D remains unclear. Deletions cut 2 bases from V and 0 bases from J, with 7 bases between. Germline loops: CDR1 SGHNT, CDR2 YENEEA. The CDR3 loop spans 14 amino acids. The CDR3 region is CASSLNGMNTEAFF. In nucleotides, the CDR3 is TGTGCCAGCAGCTTAAACGGGATGAACACTGAAGCTTTCTTT.

This rearrangement joins TRBV5-1 to TRBJ1-2, with TRBD1 matching 10 bases. Germline trimming cut 0 bases from V and 6 bases from J; bases unmatched to any gene: 2. This CDR3 is built from 14 residues. CDR1 is SGHRS and CDR2 is YFSETQ in the germline V gene. CDR3 in amino acids: CASSLGDRGNGYTF. For the CDR3, the DNA is TGCGCCAGCAGCTTGGGGGACAGGGGAAATGGCTACACCTTC.

In regard to this clone: At one end the junction does not follow the germline gene, possibly because of a read error. This chain joins TRBV7-7 and TRBJ2-5, with 7 bases fitting TRBD1. The CDR3 contains 15 residues. CDR1 SSHAT and CDR2 FNYEAQ come from the germline V gene (reference sequence). For the CDR3, the DNA is TGTGCTAGCAGCTTAGGGTGGGGACAGCAAGAGACCCAGTACTTC. It yields the protein CASSLGWGQQETQYF.

The V and J genes are TRBV30 and TRBJ1-1, with D perhaps matching TRBD1 (6 bases). V was pared by 5 bases and J by 1 base, with 11 bases between. CDR3 length: 13 residues. Per germline, CDR1 GTSNPN and CDR2 SVGIG (reference sequence). Here the CDR3 DNA reads TGTGCCTGGTCATTACAGGGGAACACTGAAGCTTTCTTT. Protein product: CAWSLQGNTEAFF.

This chain joins TRBV9 and TRBJ1-5; 7 bases fit TRBD1. The CDR3 spans 18 residues. In germline, CDR1 is SGDLS, CDR2 YYNGEE. V shed 4 bases and J 0 bases; nucleotides not matched to a gene: 13. The CDR3 protein is CASSPPTGTEVSNQPQHF. CDR3 DNA sequence: TGTGCCAGCAGCCCACCCACCGGGACAGAAGTTAGCAATCAGCCCCAGCATTTT.

The chain uses TRBV14 and TRBJ2-5, with 7 bases matching TRBD1. J lost 4 bases, V lost 1 base, and 6 bases had no gene match. The CDR3 is 15 residues long. Germline CDR1 reads SGHDN; CDR2 reads FVKESK. CDR3 protein: CASSQGGTATETQYF. CDR3 nucleotides: TGTGCCAGCAGCCAAGGAGGGACAGCCACAGAGACCCAGTACTTC.

This rearrangement joins TRBV30 to TRBJ1-6; TRBD1 is a possible D gene (6 bases). The CDR3 totals 15 residues. The V and J ends lost 0 bases and 7 bases respectively, with 13 bases between them. Germline loops: CDR1 GTSNPN, CDR2 SVGIG (reference sequence). The CDR3 nucleotides are TGTGCCTGGAGTGTACAGGGCACGGGGAATTCACCCCTCCACTTT. Encoded protein: CAWSVQGTGNSPLHF.